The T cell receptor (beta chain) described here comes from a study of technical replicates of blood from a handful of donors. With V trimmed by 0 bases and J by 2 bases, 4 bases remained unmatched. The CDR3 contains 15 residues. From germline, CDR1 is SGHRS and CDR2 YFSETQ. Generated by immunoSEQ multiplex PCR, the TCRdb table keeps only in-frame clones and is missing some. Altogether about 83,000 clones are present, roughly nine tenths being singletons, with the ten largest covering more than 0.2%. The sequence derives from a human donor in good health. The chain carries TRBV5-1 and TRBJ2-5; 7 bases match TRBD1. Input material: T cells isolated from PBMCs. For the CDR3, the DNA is TGCGCCAGCAGCTTGGGGTCAGGGGGACAAGAGACCCAGTACTTC. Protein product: CASSLGSGGQETQYF.